What follows describes a single T cell receptor beta chain. What it recognizes is unknown. The data were obtained in a study of T cells in Graves' hyperthyroidism and ophthalmopathy. Ophthalmopathy patients showed a Clinical Activity Score of at least 3, NOSPECS grade of at least 4 and duration under 3 months. Thyroid ultrasound and orbital computed tomography, with clinical symptoms and serum thyroxine and TRAb, informed diagnoses. RNA transcripts served as the template for amplifying TCR beta CDR3 regions. During a first-round RT-PCR of the TCR CDR3, the HTBI primer set was used. TCRdb ran MiXCR on the multiplex PCR reads and lists one entry per CDR3 protein. Altogether about 380,000 distinct CDR3 sequences are present, roughly 18% being singletons, with the ten largest covering over 35%. Points from the study as a whole: It was a median approximately 6 months before onset that the model predicted ophthalmopathy. Most clonotypes expanded in thyroid above 0.001 were likewise present in blood.

The source is a man between 18 and 29 years old with Graves' ophthalmopathy. The sample was blood.

The chain's CDR3 is CASSENLNEQFF. The CDR3 nucleotides are TGTGCCAGCAGTGAGAACCTCAATGAGCAGTTCTTC. The V and J genes are TRBV6-1 and TRBJ2-1; D unresolved. V was clipped by 3 bases and J by 6 bases, with 6 bases between them. CDR1 MNHNS and CDR2 SASEGT come from the germline V gene. The CDR3 is made up of 12 amino acids.